This is a list of T cell receptor beta chains from one sample in a study of cytomegalovirus exposure and HLA in healthy donors. Clones were sequenced by immunoSEQ multiplex PCR, and TCRdb holds only the in-frame ones, with some missing. In the table there are about 43,000 clones, under 60% of which are singletons. Sequencing input: PBMCs. These TCRs come from a man in his 60s in good health and CMV-seronegative. CDR3s include the opening cysteine and the closing phenylalanine or tryptophan. A D gene is named only where the DNA matches it firmly. Expanded clones are given a class, and other clones once, few, many or no size at all.

d_call: -; clone_size: -; j_call: TRBJ1-5; v_call: TRBV6-1; cdr3_aa: CASSEERPQHF; cdr3_nt: TGTGCCAGCAGTGAAGAGCGGCCCCAGCATTTT
d_call: TRBD2; clone_size: few; j_call: TRBJ2-7; v_call: TRBV28; cdr3_aa: CATNNLSGRGSRGRVSSYEQYF; cdr3_nt: TGTGCCACCAACAACCTTAGCGGGAGGGGATCAAGGGGCCGGGTCAGCTCCTACGAGCAGTACTTC
d_call: -; clone_size: few; j_call: TRBJ1-1; v_call: TRBV18; cdr3_aa: CASSAGYGSRNTEAFF; cdr3_nt: TGTGCCAGCTCAGCAGGTTATGGAAGTAGGAACACTGAAGCTTTCTTT
d_call: -; clone_size: -; j_call: TRBJ2-5; v_call: TRBV28; cdr3_aa: CASSSETQYF; cdr3_nt: TGTGCCAGCAGTTCGGAGACCCAGTACTTC
d_call: TRBD2; clone_size: -; j_call: TRBJ2-7; v_call: TRBV10-3; cdr3_aa: CAITGTSGRDEQYF; cdr3_nt: TGTGCCATTACCGGGACTAGCGGGAGAGACGAGCAGTACTTC
d_call: TRBD1; clone_size: few; j_call: TRBJ1-1; v_call: TRBV5-1; cdr3_aa: CASRRSGQGVNTEAFF; cdr3_nt: TGCGCCAGCAGGAGATCCGGACAGGGAGTGAACACTGAAGCTTTCTTT
d_call: TRBD2; clone_size: -; j_call: TRBJ2-7; v_call: TRBV5-1; cdr3_aa: CASSQSGRGGYEQYF; cdr3_nt: TGCGCCAGCAGCCAGAGCGGGAGGGGTGGGTACGAGCAGTACTTC
d_call: TRBD1; clone_size: -; j_call: TRBJ2-1; v_call: TRBV7-9; cdr3_aa: CASSPGTGDNEQFF; cdr3_nt: TGTGCCAGCAGCCCCGGGACAGGGGATAATGAGCAGTTCTTC
d_call: -; clone_size: -; j_call: TRBJ2-7; v_call: TRBV29-1; cdr3_aa: CSVGEGTYEQYF; cdr3_nt: TGCAGCGTTGGCGAGGGAACCTACGAGCAGTACTTC
d_call: -; clone_size: few; j_call: TRBJ1-2; v_call: TRBV30; cdr3_aa: CAWGGVMGYTF; cdr3_nt: TGTGCCTGGGGGGGGGTCATGGGCTACACCTTC
d_call: -; clone_size: -; j_call: TRBJ1-4; v_call: TRBV18; cdr3_aa: CASSKGTPEKLFF; cdr3_nt: TGTGCCAGCTCTAAGGGGACACCTGAAAAACTGTTTTTT
d_call: -; clone_size: -; j_call: TRBJ2-6; v_call: TRBV9; cdr3_aa: CASSEQGSGANVLTF; cdr3_nt: TGTGCCAGCAGCGAGCAGGGGTCAGGGGCCAACGTCCTGACTTTC
d_call: TRBD2; clone_size: -; j_call: TRBJ2-1; v_call: TRBV25-1; cdr3_aa: CASSEASGILGQFF; cdr3_nt: TGTGCCAGCAGTGAGGCTAGCGGGATCTTAGGGCAGTTCTTC
d_call: -; clone_size: -; j_call: TRBJ2-2; v_call: TRBV5-4; cdr3_aa: CASSFAGVANTGELFF; cdr3_nt: TGTGCCAGCAGCTTCGCCGGAGTCGCGAACACCGGGGAGCTGTTTTTT
d_call: TRBD1; clone_size: once; j_call: TRBJ1-2; v_call: TRBV25-1; cdr3_aa: CASSSRQGQGGYTF; cdr3_nt: TGTGCCAGCAGTTCACGACAGGGGCAGGGTGGCTACACCTTC
d_call: TRBD2; clone_size: -; j_call: TRBJ2-7; v_call: TRBV6-6; cdr3_aa: CASSYGRALYEQYF; cdr3_nt: TGTGCCAGCAGTTACGGGAGGGCTCTTTACGAGCAGTACTTC
d_call: -; clone_size: few; j_call: TRBJ2-1; v_call: TRBV9; cdr3_aa: CASSVLDSYNEQFF; cdr3_nt: TGTGCCAGCAGCGTACTAGATTCCTACAATGAGCAGTTCTTC
d_call: -; clone_size: few; j_call: TRBJ2-7; v_call: TRBV30; cdr3_aa: CALGPLNSYEQYF; cdr3_nt: TGTGCTTTGGGGCCGTTGAACTCCTACGAGCAGTACTTC
d_call: -; clone_size: few; j_call: TRBJ2-1; v_call: TRBV6-5; cdr3_aa: CASSLQTDYNEQFF; cdr3_nt: TGTGCCAGCAGTTTGCAAACAGACTACAATGAGCAGTTCTTC
d_call: TRBD1; clone_size: -; j_call: TRBJ1-5; v_call: TRBV28; cdr3_aa: CASIPGQGYLSNQPQHF; cdr3_nt: TGTGCCAGCATTCCGGGACAGGGGTATCTTAGCAATCAGCCCCAGCATTTT
d_call: TRBD1; clone_size: -; j_call: TRBJ2-5; v_call: TRBV28; cdr3_aa: CASKATGGWGETQYF; cdr3_nt: TGTGCCAGCAAGGCGACAGGGGGCTGGGGAGAGACCCAGTACTTC
d_call: -; clone_size: -; j_call: TRBJ1-1; v_call: TRBV27; cdr3_aa: CASKGGGVAFF; cdr3_nt: TGTGCCAGCAAAGGAGGCGGGGTAGCTTTCTTT
d_call: -; clone_size: medium-sized; j_call: TRBJ2-5; v_call: TRBV5-5; cdr3_aa: CASSPTPNQGSQYF; cdr3_nt: TGTGCCAGCAGCCCAACGCCAAACCAGGGATCCCAGTACTTC
d_call: -; clone_size: few; j_call: TRBJ2-7; v_call: TRBV29-1; cdr3_aa: CSVKSGGHEQYF; cdr3_nt: TGCAGCGTTAAAAGCGGCGGGCACGAGCAGTACTTC
d_call: -; clone_size: few; j_call: TRBJ2-7; v_call: TRBV4-1; cdr3_aa: CASSQEGSGIYEQYF; cdr3_nt: TGCGCCAGCAGCCAAGAGGGGTCGGGGATCTACGAGCAGTACTTC
d_call: -; clone_size: -; j_call: TRBJ1-2; v_call: TRBV30; cdr3_aa: CAWGGNGDYTF; cdr3_nt: TGTGCCTGGGGCGGGAATGGAGACTACACCTTC
d_call: TRBD1; clone_size: -; j_call: TRBJ1-4; v_call: TRBV7-9; cdr3_aa: CASRQGYAEHEKLFF; cdr3_nt: TGTGCCAGCAGACAGGGGTACGCGGAACATGAAAAACTGTTTTTT
d_call: -; clone_size: few; j_call: TRBJ2-7; v_call: TRBV21-1; cdr3_aa: CASSKGEGNYEQYF; cdr3_nt: TGTGCCAGCAGCAAAGGGGAGGGGAACTACGAGCAGTACTTC
d_call: TRBD1; clone_size: -; j_call: TRBJ2-7; v_call: TRBV14; cdr3_aa: CASSQDPRQGGYEQYF; cdr3_nt: TGTGCCAGCAGCCAAGATCCCCGACAGGGGGGCTACGAGCAGTACTTC
d_call: TRBD1; clone_size: once; j_call: TRBJ1-1; v_call: TRBV14; cdr3_aa: CASSQAGGQEAFF; cdr3_nt: TGTGCCAGCAGCCAAGCCGGGGGACAGGAAGCTTTCTTT
d_call: -; clone_size: -; j_call: TRBJ2-2; v_call: TRBV7-8; cdr3_aa: CASSSSGATGELFF; cdr3_nt: TGTGCCAGCAGCTCCTCTGGGGCCACCGGGGAGCTGTTTTTT
d_call: TRBD2; clone_size: once; j_call: TRBJ2-2; v_call: TRBV29-1; cdr3_aa: CSALGTSGTGELFF; cdr3_nt: TGCAGCGCTCTCGGGACTAGTGGCACCGGGGAGCTGTTTTTT
d_call: TRBD1; clone_size: -; j_call: TRBJ1-3; v_call: TRBV10-3; cdr3_aa: CAIRRQGVGNTIYF; cdr3_nt: TGTGCCATCAGGCGTCAGGGGGTAGGAAACACCATATATTTT
d_call: TRBD1; clone_size: few; j_call: TRBJ1-5; v_call: TRBV30; cdr3_aa: CAWRATGTGGGQPQHF; cdr3_nt: TGTGCCTGGAGAGCAACCGGGACAGGGGGCGGTCAGCCCCAGCATTTT
d_call: TRBD1; clone_size: once; j_call: TRBJ1-5; v_call: TRBV7-2; cdr3_aa: CASSWGQGAGQPQHF; cdr3_nt: TGTGCCAGCAGCTGGGGACAGGGGGCTGGACAGCCCCAGCATTTT
d_call: TRBD1; clone_size: -; j_call: TRBJ2-2; v_call: TRBV7-9; cdr3_aa: CATTGQGNTGELFF; cdr3_nt: TGTGCCACCACGGGACAGGGAAACACCGGGGAGCTGTTTTTT
d_call: -; clone_size: -; j_call: TRBJ1-2; v_call: TRBV7-2; cdr3_aa: CASSWGVGTAYGYTF; cdr3_nt: TGTGCCAGCAGCTGGGGAGTCGGAACGGCCTATGGCTACACCTTC
d_call: TRBD2; clone_size: few; j_call: TRBJ2-7; v_call: TRBV5-4; cdr3_aa: CASSPGGGLYEQYF; cdr3_nt: TGTGCCAGCAGTCCCGGGGGGGGCCTCTACGAGCAGTACTTC
d_call: TRBD1; clone_size: few; j_call: TRBJ1-5; v_call: TRBV6-1; cdr3_aa: CASSDYGQGTNQPQHF; cdr3_nt: TGTGCCAGCAGTGATTACGGACAGGGAACAAATCAGCCCCAGCATTTT
d_call: -; clone_size: -; j_call: TRBJ2-4; v_call: TRBV29-1; cdr3_aa: CSARGSKNIQYF; cdr3_nt: TGCAGCGCACGGGGGAGCAAAAACATTCAGTACTTC
d_call: -; clone_size: -; j_call: TRBJ1-1; v_call: TRBV7-2; cdr3_aa: CASSLGVHNTEAFF; cdr3_nt: TGTGCCAGCAGCTTGGGCGTCCACAACACTGAAGCTTTCTTT
d_call: -; clone_size: -; j_call: TRBJ1-5; v_call: TRBV4-2; cdr3_aa: CASSQEESLGNQPQHF; cdr3_nt: TGTGCCAGCAGCCAAGAGGAGTCACTTGGCAATCAGCCCCAGCATTTT
d_call: -; clone_size: -; j_call: TRBJ1-5; v_call: TRBV28; cdr3_aa: CASSLAVANQPQHF; cdr3_nt: TGTGCCAGCAGTTTAGCGGTGGCGAATCAGCCCCAGCATTTT
d_call: TRBD1; clone_size: few; j_call: TRBJ1-2; v_call: TRBV6-6; cdr3_aa: CASSPPPGQRLRGYTF; cdr3_nt: TGTGCCAGCAGTCCCCCTCCGGGACAGCGTTTACGTGGCTACACCTTC
d_call: -; clone_size: -; j_call: TRBJ2-2; v_call: TRBV7-8; cdr3_aa: CASSLVTRPGAGELFF; cdr3_nt: TGTGCCAGCAGCTTAGTTACCAGACCCGGGGCCGGGGAGCTGTTTTTT
d_call: TRBD1; clone_size: -; j_call: TRBJ2-1; v_call: TRBV5-1; cdr3_aa: CASSSGTGGNEQFF; cdr3_nt: TGCGCCAGCAGCTCTGGGACAGGGGGGAATGAGCAGTTCTTC
d_call: -; clone_size: -; j_call: TRBJ2-3; v_call: TRBV6-5; cdr3_aa: CASTPRMTDTQYF; cdr3_nt: TGTGCCAGCACCCCGAGGATGACAGATACGCAGTATTTT
d_call: TRBD2; clone_size: -; j_call: TRBJ2-2; v_call: TRBV4-2; cdr3_aa: CASSQVLAGGGEGELFF; cdr3_nt: TGTGCCAGCAGCCAAGTTTTGGCGGGGGGAGGTGAAGGGGAGCTGTTTTTT
d_call: -; clone_size: -; j_call: TRBJ2-5; v_call: TRBV30; cdr3_aa: CAWSVYRVQETQYF; cdr3_nt: TGTGCCTGGAGTGTATACAGGGTCCAAGAGACCCAGTACTTC
d_call: -; clone_size: few; j_call: TRBJ1-1; v_call: TRBV19; cdr3_aa: CATMGQLGTEAFF; cdr3_nt: TGTGCCACTATGGGACAATTGGGCACTGAAGCTTTCTTT
d_call: TRBD2; clone_size: -; j_call: TRBJ2-1; v_call: TRBV30; cdr3_aa: CAWRLLRAGSSYNEQFF; cdr3_nt: TGTGCCTGGAGGCTCCTAAGAGCGGGGAGCTCCTACAATGAGCAGTTCTTC
d_call: TRBD2; clone_size: -; j_call: TRBJ2-3; v_call: TRBV5-1; cdr3_aa: CASSFLSGRRTDTQYF; cdr3_nt: TGCGCCAGCAGCTTTCTTAGCGGGAGACGCACAGATACGCAGTATTTT
d_call: TRBD1; clone_size: few; j_call: TRBJ2-5; v_call: TRBV29-1; cdr3_aa: CSVELPDRGDQETQYF; cdr3_nt: TGCAGCGTTGAACTTCCGGACAGGGGAGACCAAGAGACCCAGTACTTC
d_call: -; clone_size: medium-sized; j_call: TRBJ1-5; v_call: TRBV4-2; cdr3_aa: CASSQLTTGNQPQHF; cdr3_nt: TGTGCCAGCAGCCAACTCACGACGGGTAATCAGCCCCAGCATTTT